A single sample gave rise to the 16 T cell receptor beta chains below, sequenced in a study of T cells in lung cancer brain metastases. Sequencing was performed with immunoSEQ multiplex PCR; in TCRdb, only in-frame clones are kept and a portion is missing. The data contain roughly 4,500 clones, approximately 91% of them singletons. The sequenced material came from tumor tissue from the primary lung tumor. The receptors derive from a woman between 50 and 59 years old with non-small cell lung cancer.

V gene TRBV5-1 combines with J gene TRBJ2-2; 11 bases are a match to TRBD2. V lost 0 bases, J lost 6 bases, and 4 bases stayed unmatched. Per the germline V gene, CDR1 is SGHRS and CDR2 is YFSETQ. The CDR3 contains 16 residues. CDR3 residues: CASSLVLAGGPGELFF. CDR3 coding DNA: TGCGCCAGCAGCTTGGTTCTAGCGGGAGGCCCCGGGGAGCTGTTTTTT.

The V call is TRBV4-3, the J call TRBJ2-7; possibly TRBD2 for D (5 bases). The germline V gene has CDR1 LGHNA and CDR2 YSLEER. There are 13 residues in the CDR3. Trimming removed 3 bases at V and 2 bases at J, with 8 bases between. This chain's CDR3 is CASSQELAYEQYF. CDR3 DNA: TGCGCCAGCAGCCAGGAACTAGCCTACGAGCAGTACTTC.

The CDR3 DNA follows: TGTGCCAGCAGCCAACTGCAGGGGGCTAGCTCTTATGAGCAGTTCTTC. Its translation: CASSQLQGASSYEQFF. The chain couples TRBV14 to TRBJ2-1; 8 bases are shared with TRBD1. Germline values: CDR1 SGHDN, CDR2 FVKESK. V was pared by 2 bases and J by 8 bases, with 11 bases of the junction left unmatched. The CDR3 runs to 16 residues.

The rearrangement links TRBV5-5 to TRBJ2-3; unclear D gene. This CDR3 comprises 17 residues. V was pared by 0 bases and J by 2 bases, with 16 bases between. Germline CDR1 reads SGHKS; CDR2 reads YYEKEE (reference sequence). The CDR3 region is CASSLEFRPSLTDTQYF. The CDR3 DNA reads TGTGCCAGCAGCTTGGAGTTCAGGCCTTCCCTCACAGATACGCAGTATTTT.

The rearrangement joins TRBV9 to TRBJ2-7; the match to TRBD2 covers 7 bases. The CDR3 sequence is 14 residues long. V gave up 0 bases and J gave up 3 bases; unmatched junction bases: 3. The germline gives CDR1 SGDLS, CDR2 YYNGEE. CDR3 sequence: CASSVAGGNYEQYF. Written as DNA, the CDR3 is TGTGCCAGCAGCGTAGCCGGGGGGAACTACGAGCAGTACTTC. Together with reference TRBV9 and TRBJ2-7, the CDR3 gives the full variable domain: DSGVTQTPKHLITATGQRVTLRCSPRSGDLSVYWYQQSLDQGLQFLIQYYNGEERAKGNILERFSAQQFPDLHSELNLSSLELGDSALYFCASSVAGGNYEQYFGPGTRLTVT.

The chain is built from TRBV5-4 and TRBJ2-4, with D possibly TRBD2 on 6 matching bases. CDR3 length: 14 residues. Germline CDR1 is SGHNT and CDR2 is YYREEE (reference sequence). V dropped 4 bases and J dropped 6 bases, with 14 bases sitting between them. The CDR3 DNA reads TGTGCCAGCAGCGGTACTGGAGGGTTAAACATTCAGTACTTC. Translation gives CASSGTGGLNIQYF.

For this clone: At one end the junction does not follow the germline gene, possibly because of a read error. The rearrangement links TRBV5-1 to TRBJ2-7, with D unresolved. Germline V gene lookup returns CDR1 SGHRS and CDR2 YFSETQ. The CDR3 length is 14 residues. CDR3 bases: TGCGTCAGCAGCTTCGCGGACGCCAGATACGAGCAGTACTTC. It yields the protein CVSSFADARYEQYF.

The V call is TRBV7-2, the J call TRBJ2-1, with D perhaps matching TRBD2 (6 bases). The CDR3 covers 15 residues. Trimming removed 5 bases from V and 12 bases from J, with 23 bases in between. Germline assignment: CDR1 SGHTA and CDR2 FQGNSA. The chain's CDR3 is CASSGGGSTHEGQFF. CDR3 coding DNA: TGTGCCAGCAGCGGAGGAGGGTCGACGCATGAAGGGCAGTTCTTC.

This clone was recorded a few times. In DNA, the CDR3 is TGCAGCGTTGAAGGAGAACTAGCGGCCTACAATGAGCAGTTCTTC. Translating gives CSVEGELAAYNEQFF. V and J are TRBV29-1 and TRBJ2-1, with 8 bases fitting TRBD2. The CDR3 spans 15 residues. The germline V gene has CDR1 SQVTM and CDR2 ANQGSEA. V shed 1 base, J shed 2 bases, and the junction held 4 bases outside the gene matches.

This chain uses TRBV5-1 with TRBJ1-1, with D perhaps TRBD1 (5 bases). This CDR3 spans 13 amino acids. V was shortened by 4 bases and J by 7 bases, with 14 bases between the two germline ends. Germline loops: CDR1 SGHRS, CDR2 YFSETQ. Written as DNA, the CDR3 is TGCGCCAGCAGCCACGGACGGGGGGTTGAAGCTTTCTTT. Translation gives CASSHGRGVEAFF.

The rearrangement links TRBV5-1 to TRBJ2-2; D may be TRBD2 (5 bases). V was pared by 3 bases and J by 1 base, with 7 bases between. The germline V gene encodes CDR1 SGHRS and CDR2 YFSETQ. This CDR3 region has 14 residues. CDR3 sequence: CASSSDWNTGELFF. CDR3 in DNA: TGCGCCAGCAGCTCGGACTGGAACACCGGGGAGCTGTTTTTT.

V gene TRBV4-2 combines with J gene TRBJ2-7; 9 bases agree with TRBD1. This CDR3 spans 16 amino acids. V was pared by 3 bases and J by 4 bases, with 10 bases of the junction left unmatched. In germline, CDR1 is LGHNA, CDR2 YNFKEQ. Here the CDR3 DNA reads TGTGCCAGCAGCCAGATTCCGGGACAGGGTGCTTACGAGCAGTACTTC. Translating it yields CASSQIPGQGAYEQYF.

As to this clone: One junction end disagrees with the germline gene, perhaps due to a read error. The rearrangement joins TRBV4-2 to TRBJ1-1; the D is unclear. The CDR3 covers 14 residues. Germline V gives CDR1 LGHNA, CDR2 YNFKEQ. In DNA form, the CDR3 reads TGTGCCAGCAGCAAAGATGGGCAGAACACTGAAGCTTTCTTT. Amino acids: CASSKDGQNTEAFF.

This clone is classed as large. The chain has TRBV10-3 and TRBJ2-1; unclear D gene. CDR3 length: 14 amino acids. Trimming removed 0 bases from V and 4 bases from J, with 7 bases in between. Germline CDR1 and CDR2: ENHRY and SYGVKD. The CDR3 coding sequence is TGTGCCATCAGTGAGTCAAACGATTACAATGAGCAGTTCTTC. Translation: CAISESNDYNEQFF.

DNA for the CDR3: TGTGCCAGCAGCCATAGAGACGGAAATCAGCCCCAGCATTTT. Protein sequence: CASSHRDGNQPQHF. The chain employs TRBV5-5 and TRBJ1-5; D gene ambiguous. Between the trimmed V and J ends, which lost 4 bases and 4 bases, there was a span of 12 bases. Germline CDR1 is SGHKS and CDR2 is YYEKEE (reference sequence). The CDR3 extends over 14 amino acids.

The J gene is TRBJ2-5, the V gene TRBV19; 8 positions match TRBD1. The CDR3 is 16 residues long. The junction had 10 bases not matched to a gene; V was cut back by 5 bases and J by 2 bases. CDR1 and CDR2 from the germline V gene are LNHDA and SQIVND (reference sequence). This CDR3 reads CASSPNPGQVQETQYF. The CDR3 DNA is TGTGCCAGTAGTCCCAACCCGGGACAGGTTCAAGAGACCCAGTACTTC.